These 3 T cell receptor beta chains came from one sample sequenced in a study of identical twins. TCRdb re-called the 5' RACE reads through MiXCR, storing one row per CDR3 protein. This sample has hundreds of thousands of distinct CDR3 sequences, with roughly 8% found just once. The data were also submitted as part of a second study, on yellow fever vaccine responses in identical twins.

The sample was PBMCs. Receptors were obtained from a woman aged 18 to 35 in good health.

There are a few counts of this clonotype. The rearrangement uses TRBV27 and TRBJ2-1; D is uncertain. The CDR3 has 14 amino acids. Germline lookup yields CDR1 MNHEY and CDR2 SMNVEV (reference sequence). With 4 bases removed from V and 4 bases from J, the gap between germline ends came to 11 bases. The CDR3 reads CASSSLGKYNEQFF. The CDR3 bases are TGTGCCAGCAGTTCTTTGGGCAAATACAATGAGCAGTTCTTC.

In this sample, this clonotype turned up a few times. This chain uses TRBV4-3 with TRBJ2-3; 10 bases are shared with TRBD1. Germline-derived CDR1 and CDR2 are LGHNA and YSLEER. The CDR3 is 12 residues long. Unmatched junction bases numbered 5, after V lost 3 bases and J lost 14 bases. The CDR3 nucleotides are TGCGCCAGCAGCCACGGGACAGGGGCCACGTATTTT. Protein product: CASSHGTGATYF.

V and J are TRBV28 and TRBJ2-4; no clear D gene. CDR3 length: 15 amino acids. Germline V gene lookup returns CDR1 MDHEN and CDR2 SYDVKM. Trimming took 5 bases from V and 5 from J, leaving 16 bases between them. The CDR3 reads CASSPIEYGENIQYF. CDR3 coding DNA: TGTGCCAGCAGTCCTATTGAGTACGGTGAAAACATTCAGTACTTC. Supplemented by reference TRBV28 and TRBJ2-4, the full variable domain reads DVKVTQSSRYLVKRTGEKVFLECVQDMDHENMFWYRQDPGLGLRLIYFSYDVKMKEKGDIPEGYSVSREKKERFSLILESASTNQTSMYLCASSPIEYGENIQYFGAGTRLSVL.